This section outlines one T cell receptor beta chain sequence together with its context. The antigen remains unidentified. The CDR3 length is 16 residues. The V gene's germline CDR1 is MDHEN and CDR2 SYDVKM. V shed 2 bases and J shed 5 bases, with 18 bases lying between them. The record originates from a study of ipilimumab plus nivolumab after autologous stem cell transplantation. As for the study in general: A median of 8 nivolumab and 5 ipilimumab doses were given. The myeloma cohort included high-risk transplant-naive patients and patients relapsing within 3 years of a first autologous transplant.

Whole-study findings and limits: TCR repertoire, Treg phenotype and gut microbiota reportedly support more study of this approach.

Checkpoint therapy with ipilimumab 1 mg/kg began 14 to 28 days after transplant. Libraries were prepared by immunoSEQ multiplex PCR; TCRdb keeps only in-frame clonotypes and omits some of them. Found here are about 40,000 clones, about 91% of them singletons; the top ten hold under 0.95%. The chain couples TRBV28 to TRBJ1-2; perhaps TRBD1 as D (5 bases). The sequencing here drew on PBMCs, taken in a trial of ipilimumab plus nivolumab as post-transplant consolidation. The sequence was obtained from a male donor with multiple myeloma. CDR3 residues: CASSLADGGGTYGYTF. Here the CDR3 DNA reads TGTGCCAGCAGTTTAGCGGACGGCGGGGGGACTTATGGCTACACCTTC.